The entry that follows covers one TCR beta chain sequence. Its target is unknown. With V trimmed by 1 base and J by 7 bases, 2 bases remained unmatched. This CDR3 is built from 14 residues. Germline CDR1 reads MNHEY; CDR2 reads SMNVEV (reference sequence). These data come from a study of cytomegalovirus exposure and HLA in healthy donors. Background on the study: Most donors, around 81% of approximately 400 genotyped, fell in the Caucasian-associated ancestry cluster. Study-wide findings and caveats: Later analysis found that TCR beta chains associated with HLA were more clonally expanded than other, equally common chains. Immune exposure information comprised only CMV serostatus.

In the PCR, 60 Vbeta and 13 Jbeta primers were used. Measured with immunoSEQ multiplex PCR; TCRdb has only the in-frame clones, and not every one. The sample carries some 200,000 clones, 80% to 85% recorded once. The clonotype originates from a young woman in good health and CMV-seronegative. Sequenced sample: PBMCs. The chain joins TRBV27 to TRBJ1-1; 11 bases align to TRBD1. The CDR3 DNA follows: TGTGCCAGCAGTTTATTGGGGACAGGGGGTGAAGCTTTCTTT. This translates into CASSLLGTGGEAFF.